This T cell receptor beta chain is drawn from a study of T cells in Graves' hyperthyroidism and ophthalmopathy. Study-wide background: Blood from the periphery was taken at initial diagnosis, before any treatment. Study-level results: Blood shared most expanded thyroid clonotypes above 0.001.

Germline CDR1 is LNHDA and CDR2 is SQIVND (reference sequence). This CDR3 is 13 amino acids long. This clonotype came up many times. What it binds is unknown. One end of the junction fails to match germline, which may point to a read error. RNA transcripts yielded amplified TCR beta CDR3 regions. First-round RT-PCR of the TCR CDR3 relied on the HTBI primer set. In TCRdb, the multiplex PCR reads were re-called with MiXCR into one record per CDR3 protein. The top ten clones hold roughly 29% of a sample with fewer than 200,000 distinct CDR3 sequences, about 15% of them seen once. Across 18 months, stable Graves' hyperthyroidism was marked by no progression to ophthalmopathy. PBMCs were obtained from 7.5 to 10 ml fresh peripheral blood.

V is TRBV19 and J is TRBJ1-1; 8 bases match TRBD1. This sequence was found in a woman in her forties or fifties with Graves' hyperthyroidism. The sample taken for sequencing was blood. CDR3 loop: CATCDRGNTGAFF. CDR3 nucleotides: TGTGCCACGTGCGACAGGGGAAACACTGGAGCTTTCTTT.